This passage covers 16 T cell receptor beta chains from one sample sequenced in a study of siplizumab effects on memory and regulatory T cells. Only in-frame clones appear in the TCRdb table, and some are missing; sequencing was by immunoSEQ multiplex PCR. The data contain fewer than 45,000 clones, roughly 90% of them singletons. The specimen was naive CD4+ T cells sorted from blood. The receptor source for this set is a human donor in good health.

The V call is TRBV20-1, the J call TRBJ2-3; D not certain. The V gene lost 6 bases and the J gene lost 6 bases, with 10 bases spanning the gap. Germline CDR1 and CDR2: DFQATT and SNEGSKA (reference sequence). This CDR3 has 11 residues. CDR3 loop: CSAPIGDTQYF. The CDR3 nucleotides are TGCAGTGCCCCAATCGGCGATACGCAGTATTTT.

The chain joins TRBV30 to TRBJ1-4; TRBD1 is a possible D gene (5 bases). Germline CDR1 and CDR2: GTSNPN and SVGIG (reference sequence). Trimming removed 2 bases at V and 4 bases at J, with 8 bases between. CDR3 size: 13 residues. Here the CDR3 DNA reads TGTGCCTGGAGTCGGGGGGTTAATGAAAAACTGTTTTTT. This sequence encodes CAWSRGVNEKLFF.

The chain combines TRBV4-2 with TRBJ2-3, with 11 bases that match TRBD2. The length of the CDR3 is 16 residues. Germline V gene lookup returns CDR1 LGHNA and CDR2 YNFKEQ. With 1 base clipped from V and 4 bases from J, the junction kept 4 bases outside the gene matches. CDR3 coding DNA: TGTGCCAGCAGCCAAGGCTTAGCGGGGGGGCCAGATACGCAGTATTTT. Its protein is CASSQGLAGGPDTQYF.

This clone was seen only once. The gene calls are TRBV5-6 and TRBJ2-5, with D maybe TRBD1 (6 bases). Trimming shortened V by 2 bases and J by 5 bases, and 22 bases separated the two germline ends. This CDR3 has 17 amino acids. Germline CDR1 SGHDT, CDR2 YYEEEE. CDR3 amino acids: CASSFRKTRQEGETQYF. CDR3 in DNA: TGTGCCAGCAGCTTCCGTAAGACCCGACAGGAAGGGGAGACCCAGTACTTC.

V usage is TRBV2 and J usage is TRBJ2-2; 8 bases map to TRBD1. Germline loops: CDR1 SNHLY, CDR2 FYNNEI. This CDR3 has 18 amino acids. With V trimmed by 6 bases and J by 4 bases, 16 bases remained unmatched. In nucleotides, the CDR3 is TGTGCCAGCAGCGTACTCCCCGCGACAGGGGTTGGCACCGGGGAGCTGTTTTTT. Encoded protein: CASSVLPATGVGTGELFF.

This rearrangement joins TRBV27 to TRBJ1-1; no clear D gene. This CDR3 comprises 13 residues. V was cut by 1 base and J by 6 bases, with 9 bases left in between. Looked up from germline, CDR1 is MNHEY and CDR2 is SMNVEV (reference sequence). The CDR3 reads CASSLWVGAEAFF. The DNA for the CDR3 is TGTGCCAGCAGTTTATGGGTTGGAGCTGAAGCTTTCTTT.

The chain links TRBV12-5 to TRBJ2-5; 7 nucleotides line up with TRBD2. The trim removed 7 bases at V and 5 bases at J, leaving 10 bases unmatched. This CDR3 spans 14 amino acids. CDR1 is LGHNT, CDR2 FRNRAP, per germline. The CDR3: CASAPWGGTETQYF. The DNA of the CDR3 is TGTGCTAGTGCCCCGTGGGGGGGTACGGAGACCCAGTACTTC.

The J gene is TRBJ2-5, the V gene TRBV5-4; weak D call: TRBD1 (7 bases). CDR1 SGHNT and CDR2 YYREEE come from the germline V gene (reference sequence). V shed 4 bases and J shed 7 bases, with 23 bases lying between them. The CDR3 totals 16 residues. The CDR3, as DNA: TGTGCCAGCAGCCCACAAAGGGGCAGGGGGGAGGTGACCCAGTACTTC. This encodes CASSPQRGRGEVTQYF.

CDR3 nucleotide sequence: TGTGCCATCAGAGGCTCCGGGACAGGGGGGCCCAAAAACATTCAGTACTTC. Its translation: CAIRGSGTGGPKNIQYF. The genes are TRBV10-3 and TRBJ2-4; TRBD1 agrees at 11 bases. The V gene end was trimmed by 6 bases and the J gene end by 2 bases; junction bases not matched to a gene: 9. Germline V lookup: CDR1 ENHRY, CDR2 SYGVKD. The CDR3 loop spans 17 amino acids.

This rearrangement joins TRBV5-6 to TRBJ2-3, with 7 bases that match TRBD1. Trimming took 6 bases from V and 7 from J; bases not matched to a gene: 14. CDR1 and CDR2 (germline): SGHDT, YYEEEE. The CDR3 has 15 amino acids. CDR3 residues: CASNLDRDISYTQYF. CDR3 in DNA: TGTGCCAGCAACCTAGACAGGGACATTTCATATACGCAGTATTTT.

CDR3 loop: CAISGPPREGQGVIGQFF. DNA of the CDR3: TGTGCCATCAGTGGTCCCCCCCGGGAAGGGCAGGGTGTCATCGGGCAGTTCTTC. The chain couples TRBV10-3 to TRBJ2-1; D may match TRBD1 or TRBD2 (5 bases each). The CDR3 sequence is 18 residues long. Trimming cost V 4 bases and J 12 bases, with 31 bases left between them. The germline gives CDR1 ENHRY, CDR2 SYGVKD.

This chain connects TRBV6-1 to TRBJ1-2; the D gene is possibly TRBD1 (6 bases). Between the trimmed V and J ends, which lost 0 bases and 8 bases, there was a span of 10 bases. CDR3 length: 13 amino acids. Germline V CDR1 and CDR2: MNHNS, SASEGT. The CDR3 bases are TGTGCCAGCAGTGAAGCGGGGGGCGGCGGCTACACCTTC. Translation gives CASSEAGGGGYTF.

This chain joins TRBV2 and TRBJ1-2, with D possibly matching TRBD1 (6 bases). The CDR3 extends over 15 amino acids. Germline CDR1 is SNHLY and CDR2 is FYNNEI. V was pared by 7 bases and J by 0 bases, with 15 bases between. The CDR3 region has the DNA TGTGCCAGCACGGGGGGGGCCGTCGCTAACTATGGCTACACCTTC. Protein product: CASTGGAVANYGYTF. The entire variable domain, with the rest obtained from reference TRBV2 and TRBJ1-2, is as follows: EPEVTQTPSHQVTQMGQEVILRCVPISNHLYFYWYRQILGQKVEFLVSFYNNEISEKSEIFDDQFSVERPDGSNFTLKIRSTKLEDSAMYFCASTGGAVANYGYTFGSGTRLTVV.

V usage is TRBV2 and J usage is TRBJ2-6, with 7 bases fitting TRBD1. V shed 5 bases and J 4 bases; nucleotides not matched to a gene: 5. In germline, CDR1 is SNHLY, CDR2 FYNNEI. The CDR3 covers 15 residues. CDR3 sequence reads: CASSLTGVGANVLTF. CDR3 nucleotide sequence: TGTGCCAGCAGTCTTACAGGGGTCGGGGCCAACGTCCTGACTTTC. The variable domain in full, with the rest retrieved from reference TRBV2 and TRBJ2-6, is EPEVTQTPSHQVTQMGQEVILRCVPISNHLYFYWYRQILGQKVEFLVSFYNNEISEKSEIFDDQFSVERPDGSNFTLKIRSTKLEDSAMYFCASSLTGVGANVLTFGAGSRLTVL.

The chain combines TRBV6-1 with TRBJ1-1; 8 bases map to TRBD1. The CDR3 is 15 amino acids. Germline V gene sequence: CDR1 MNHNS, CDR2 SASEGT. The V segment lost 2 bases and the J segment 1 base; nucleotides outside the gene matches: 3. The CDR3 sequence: CASSERTGWNTEAFF. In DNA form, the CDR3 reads TGTGCCAGCAGTGAACGGACAGGGTGGAACACTGAAGCTTTCTTT.

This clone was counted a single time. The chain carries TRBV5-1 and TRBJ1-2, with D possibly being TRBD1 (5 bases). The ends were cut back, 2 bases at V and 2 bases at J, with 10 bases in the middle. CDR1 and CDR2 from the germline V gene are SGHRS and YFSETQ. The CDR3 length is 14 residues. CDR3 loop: CASSFGGPNYGYTF. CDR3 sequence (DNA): TGCGCCAGCAGCTTCGGGGGACCAAACTATGGCTACACCTTC.